The 23 T cell receptor beta chains below all came from one sample that was sequenced in a study of cytomegalovirus exposure and HLA in healthy donors. PCR primers comprised 60 Vbeta and 13 Jbeta primers. Sequenced by immunoSEQ multiplex PCR; TCRdb stores in-frame clones only, minus some. The sample shows 140,000 to 150,000 clones, around 75% of them seen only once. What was sequenced was PBMCs. The receptors were gathered from a woman younger than 45 in good health and CMV-seronegative.

This clone was seen only once. The gene calls are TRBV7-3 and TRBJ2-2, with no clear D. This CDR3 has 16 amino acids. Germline assignment: CDR1 SGHTA and CDR2 FQGTGA. The germline V and J ends were trimmed by 5 bases and 0 bases, with 13 bases remaining between them. CDR3 bases: TGTGCCAGCAGCCCAGGTCGAACGACGAACACCGGGGAGCTGTTTTTT. This codes for CASSPGRTTNTGELFF.

Note on this clone: At one boundary the junction diverges from the germline segment, which might be a read error. This specimen includes other DNA sequences encoding the same CDR3. The chain joins TRBV30 to TRBJ1-5; 8 bases line up with TRBD1. The CDR3 is 13 amino acids. Germline CDR1 reads GTSNPN; CDR2 reads SVGIG (reference sequence). The CDR3 bases are TGCGCCTGGAGCGACAGGGGAGGACAGCCCCAGCATTTT. It specifies CAWSDRGGQPQHF.

This clone was recorded a few times. The chain couples TRBV2 to TRBJ1-1, with a possible D match to TRBD1 (5 bases). Germline loops: CDR1 SNHLY, CDR2 FYNNEI. Trimming took 5 bases from V and 4 from J, leaving 14 bases between them. The CDR3 has 14 residues. CDR3 in amino acids: CASSWDGRATEAFF. Written as DNA, the CDR3 is TGTGCCAGCAGTTGGGACGGGAGGGCCACTGAAGCTTTCTTT.

The chain uses TRBV5-1 and TRBJ2-1, with TRBD2 matching over 7 bases. V lost 4 bases to trimming and J lost 2 bases; unmatched junction nucleotides: 15. The CDR3 is 18 residues long. The germline V gene has CDR1 SGHRS and CDR2 YFSETQ. The CDR3: CASSRVTGGLGPYNEQFF. CDR3 bases: TGCGCCAGCAGCCGAGTGACGGGGGGACTCGGCCCCTACAATGAGCAGTTCTTC.

This rearrangement joins TRBV30 to TRBJ1-2; TRBD1 is a possible D gene (5 bases). The CDR3 has 15 residues. The germline gives CDR1 GTSNPN, CDR2 SVGIG (reference sequence). Between the trimmed V and J ends, which lost 3 bases and 4 bases, there was a span of 18 bases. The CDR3 nucleotides read TGTGCCTGGAGCGCCGGACAATTCGGAAGCTATGGCTACACCTTC. Translation gives CAWSAGQFGSYGYTF.

This sequence joins TRBV11-3 and TRBJ2-1; 14 bases are a match to TRBD2. CDR3 size: 17 residues. CDR1 SGHNT and CDR2 YENEEA come from the germline V gene. The V segment lost 1 base and the J segment 5 bases; nucleotides outside the gene matches: 4. CDR3 DNA sequence: TGTGCCAGCAGCTTAGGTCAGGGACTAGCGGGAGACAATGAGCAGTTCTTC. Amino acid sequence: CASSLGQGLAGDNEQFF.

This clone was found many times. This chain joins TRBV7-9 and TRBJ1-4, with D perhaps matching TRBD1 (6 bases). V lost 5 bases to trimming and J lost 7 bases, with 17 bases between them. Germline CDR1 SEHNR, CDR2 FQNEAQ (reference sequence). The CDR3 is 15 amino acids. This chain's CDR3 is CASSRGGGALEKLFF. The CDR3 nucleotides read TGTGCCAGCAGCCGGGGCGGGGGGGCACTTGAAAAACTGTTTTTT.

For this clone: A much larger clone sits a single nucleotide away, making a read error possible. The chain has TRBV2 and TRBJ2-5; D remains ambiguous. The CDR3 is 11 residues long. Trimming removed 4 bases from V and 3 bases from J, with 3 bases in between. CDR1 is SNHLY and CDR2 is FYNNEI in the germline V gene. CDR3 region: CASSVEETQYF. CDR3 bases: TGTGCCAGCAGTGTAGAAGAGACCCAGTACTTC. The full variable domain, its missing parts supplied by reference TRBV2 and TRBJ2-5, is EPEVTQTPSHQVTQMGQEVILRCVPISNHLYFYWYRQILGQKVEFLVSFYNNEISEKSEIFDDQFSVERPDGSNFTLKIRSTKLEDSAMYFCASSVEETQYFGPGTRLLVL.

This clone was counted once. The gene calls are TRBV5-1 and TRBJ1-1; no clear D gene. V dropped 1 base and J dropped 5 bases, with 9 bases sitting between them. CDR1 and CDR2 from the germline V gene are SGHRS and YFSETQ. The CDR3 totals 13 residues. CDR3 sequence reads: CASSLNGRTEAFF. The CDR3, as DNA: TGCGCCAGCAGCTTGAATGGGAGGACTGAAGCTTTCTTT.

This chain uses TRBV6-5 with TRBJ2-5; perhaps TRBD1 as D (5 bases). V was trimmed by 5 bases and J by 1 base, leaving 14 bases between them. CDR3 length: 15 amino acids. Per germline, CDR1 MNHEY and CDR2 SVGAGI. The CDR3 region has the DNA TGTGCCAGCAGTCTGGGTCCAGGGCCCCAAGAGACCCAGTACTTC. It codes for CASSLGPGPQETQYF.

V is TRBV5-3 and J is TRBJ2-6, with TRBD2 as a possible D gene (5 bases). TRBV5-3 is an ORF for which the function is uncertain. The CDR3 length is 15 residues. V was clipped by 6 bases and J by 3 bases, with 13 bases between them. CDR3 bases: TGTGCCAGAACCCTCTGGGGAGATGGGGCCAACGTCCTGACTTTC. This codes for CARTLWGDGANVLTF.

The chain joins TRBV28 to TRBJ2-2; D might be TRBD1 (6 bases). This CDR3 has 14 residues. Trimming shortened V by 6 bases and J by 1 base, and 9 bases separated the two germline ends. In germline, CDR1 is MDHEN, CDR2 SYDVKM. Here the CDR3 reads CASSVQGNTGELFF. DNA of the CDR3: TGTGCCAGCAGCGTACAGGGGAACACCGGGGAGCTGTTTTTT.

The rearrangement uses TRBV6-6 and TRBJ2-3, with a weak D call TRBD2 (7 bases). CDR3 length: 14 amino acids. Looked up from germline, CDR1 is MNHNY and CDR2 is SVGAGI (reference sequence). With 11 bases removed from V and 2 bases from J, the gap between germline ends came to 17 bases. The CDR3 sequence: CAGSRGGDTDTQYF. CDR3 bases: TGTGCCGGATCCCGCGGGGGCGACACAGATACGCAGTATTTT.

The CDR3 protein is CASVGQVPNTGELFF. The DNA of the CDR3 is TGTGCCAGCGTAGGACAGGTCCCGAACACCGGGGAGCTGTTTTTT. The chain employs TRBV6-1 and TRBJ2-2, with 7 nucleotides matching TRBD1. CDR1 is MNHNS and CDR2 is SASEGT in the germline V gene. This CDR3 region has 15 residues. J lost 0 bases, V lost 8 bases, and 6 bases had no gene match.

This clone turned up a few times. This chain uses TRBV5-1 with TRBJ2-6, with D maybe TRBD1 (5 bases). Germline CDR1 reads SGHRS; CDR2 reads YFSETQ. The length of the CDR3 is 17 residues. V lost 0 bases to trimming and J lost 2 bases, with 12 bases between them. The DNA of the CDR3 is TGCGCCAGCAGCTTGGAGCCAGGGTCAGCTGGGGCCAACGTCCTGACTTTC. Protein: CASSLEPGSAGANVLTF.

The chain employs TRBV7-9 and TRBJ1-1, with D maybe TRBD1 (6 bases). Trimming removed 4 bases from V and 4 bases from J, with 10 bases in between. Germline-derived CDR1 and CDR2 are SEHNR and FQNEAQ (reference sequence). This CDR3 has 13 amino acids. The DNA of the CDR3 is TGTGCCAGCAGCTCACAGGGTAGCACTGAAGCTTTCTTT. It codes for CASSSQGSTEAFF.

The genes are TRBV5-1 and TRBJ2-1, with 7 bases fitting TRBD2. Germline V gives CDR1 SGHRS, CDR2 YFSETQ. Trimming took 0 bases from V and 5 from J; bases not matched to a gene: 8. The CDR3 has 16 amino acids. The CDR3 is CASSLGWLAADNEQFF. CDR3 bases: TGCGCCAGCAGCTTGGGGTGGCTAGCGGCCGACAATGAGCAGTTCTTC.

The chain has TRBV28 and TRBJ2-7; unclear D gene. The CDR3 sequence is 13 residues long. CDR1 and CDR2 (germline): MDHEN, SYDVKM. V lost 2 bases, J lost 5 bases, and 10 bases lay in between. CDR3 DNA sequence: TGTGCCAGCAGTTTACGAGCTTCCCACGAGCAGTACTTC. This translates into CASSLRASHEQYF.

CDR3 in DNA: TGTGCCAGCAGTGATCCTAACCAGGGGGCGCGAGGAAACACCATATATTTT. Amino acids: CASSDPNQGARGNTIYF. The V call is TRBV6-1, the J call TRBJ1-3, with TRBD1 identical over 8 bases. The ends lost 3 bases at V and 4 bases at J; junction bases unmatched: 11. Germline V gives CDR1 MNHNS, CDR2 SASEGT. The CDR3 has 17 residues.

This clone was seen only once. The chain employs TRBV29-1 and TRBJ1-2; possible D gene TRBD1, 6 bases. Germline V gene lookup returns CDR1 SQVTM and CDR2 ANQGSEA. The CDR3 consists of 13 residues. V gave up 0 bases and J gave up 4 bases, with 9 bases separating them. CDR3: CSVEDQQGYGYTF. CDR3 nucleotides: TGCAGCGTTGAAGATCAACAGGGCTATGGCTACACCTTC.

The gene calls are TRBV19 and TRBJ1-6; D unclear. The CDR3 has 13 residues. Germline V gene sequence: CDR1 LNHDA, CDR2 SQIVND (reference sequence). V was pared by 5 bases and J by 3 bases, with 5 bases between. This chain's CDR3 is CASSPSYNSPLHF. CDR3 nucleotides: TGTGCCAGTAGTCCGAGCTATAATTCACCCCTCCACTTT.

The chain links TRBV20-1 to TRBJ2-3; 9 bases line up with TRBD2. V lost 6 bases and J lost 9; bases outside the gene matches: 4. This CDR3 spans 11 amino acids. Germline-derived CDR1 and CDR2 are DFQATT and SNEGSKA (reference sequence). The CDR3 sequence: CSATLAGTQYF. Written as DNA, the CDR3 is TGCAGTGCCACCCTAGCGGGGACGCAGTATTTT.

This chain's CDR3 is CAWSATLGNTIYF. DNA of the CDR3: TGTGCCTGGAGTGCGACACTCGGAAACACCATATATTTT. J is TRBJ1-3 and V is TRBV30; D not certain. Germline V CDR1 and CDR2: GTSNPN, SVGIG (reference sequence). The CDR3 consists of 13 residues. V was trimmed by 1 base and J by 4 bases, leaving 8 bases between them. The full variable domain, in which reference TRBV30 and TRBJ1-3 provide the parts outside the CDR3, is SQTIHQWPATLVQPVGSPLSLECTVEGTSNPNLYWYRQAAGRGLQLLFYSVGIGQISSEVPQNLSASRPQDRQFILSSKKLLLSDSGFYLCAWSATLGNTIYFGEGSWLTVV.